Here is one T cell receptor beta chain with its context. From germline, CDR1 is MGHRA and CDR2 YSYEKL. The CDR3 sequence is 15 residues long. J lost 3 bases, V lost 1 base, and 6 bases had no gene match. The sample is drawn from a study of blood T cell repertoires in COVID-19. Generated by immunoSEQ multiplex PCR, the TCRdb table keeps only in-frame clones and is missing some. The sample contains over 250,000 clones, approximately 90% of which appear only once. The chain has TRBV4-1 and TRBJ2-7, with 7 bases aligning to TRBD2. The specimen sequenced was PBMCs or T cells enriched from blood (not recorded which). The sequence came from a woman under 30 who had recovered from COVID-19. The CDR3 loop is CASSQGPGEGYEQYF. CDR3 DNA: TGCGCCAGCAGCCAAGGTCCCGGGGAGGGCTACGAGCAGTACTTC.